The 10 T cell receptor beta chains listed next were all sequenced from one sample in a study of regulatory T cells in long-lasting Graves disease. Time point meaning: persistent/refractory GD, antithyroid drugs over 5 years with positive TRAb. After RNA was extracted from PBMCs, the TCR library was made from it. Investigators prepared the TCR beta libraries by applying iRepertoire HTBI primers and Arm-PCR of CDR3 regions. TCRdb redid the calling of the multiplex PCR reads with MiXCR, one entry per CDR3 protein. Among 400,000 to 500,000 distinct CDR3 sequences listed, around 20% were seen once. The material was peripheral blood mononuclear cells (PBMCs), obtained when the disease was refractory, from a patient treated with antithyroid drugs. The receptor source for this set is a female donor with Graves disease.

In this sample, this clonotype turned up many times. The CDR3 region is CSASRGQQETQYF. As DNA, the CDR3 is TGCAGTGCTAGCCGCGGTCAGCAAGAGACCCAGTACTTC. The J gene is TRBJ2-5, the V gene TRBV20-1; no reliable D call. The CDR3 length is 13 residues. Trimming removed 3 bases at V and 2 bases at J, with 10 bases between. Germline V gene data show CDR1 as DFQATT and CDR2 as SNEGSKA (reference sequence).

This clonotype was counted at least ten times. J is TRBJ1-5 and V is TRBV2; D gene ambiguous. This CDR3 has 14 residues. Germline CDR1 is SNHLY and CDR2 is FYNNEI. With 1 base removed from V and 3 bases from J, the gap between germline ends came to 7 bases. As DNA, the CDR3 is TGTGCCAGCAGTGAAGAACCAATCAATCAGCCCCAGCATTTT. Translated: CASSEEPINQPQHF.

On this clonotype: Just one base apart from a much larger clone, this may be a read error. This chain joins TRBV30 and TRBJ1-5; D unclear. There are 12 residues in the CDR3. Looked up from germline, CDR1 is GTSNPN and CDR2 is SVGIG (reference sequence). The CDR3: CTWSRPPGPVHF. The CDR3 nucleotides read TGTACCTGGAGCCGCCCCCCAGGACCCGTGCATTTT.

This clonotype has a count of ten or more. The chain couples TRBV7-3 to TRBJ2-2; 8 bases are a match to TRBD2. The V gene's germline CDR1 is SGHTA and CDR2 FQGTGA. This CDR3 is built from 15 residues. V gave up 2 bases and J gave up 1 base; unmatched junction bases: 0. This CDR3 is CASSLAGGNTGELFF. Written as DNA, the CDR3 is TGTGCCAGCAGCTTAGCGGGAGGGAACACCGGGGAGCTGTTTTTT. Drawing the rest from reference TRBV7-3 and TRBJ2-2, the complete variable domain is GAGVSQTPSNKVTEKGKYVELRCDPISGHTALYWYRQSLGQGPEFLIYFQGTGAADDSGLPNDRFFAVRPEGSVSTLKIQRTERGDSAVYLCASSLAGGNTGELFFGEGSRLTVL.

This clonotype was seen ten or more times. The chain carries TRBV27 and TRBJ1-1, with a weak D call TRBD1 (5 bases). Deletions cut 3 bases from V and 2 bases from J, with 10 bases between. CDR3 length: 14 residues. Per the germline V gene, CDR1 is MNHEY and CDR2 is SMNVEV (reference sequence). The DNA for the CDR3 is TGTGCCAGCAGTTTCAGGGTAGAAAACACTGAAGCTTTCTTT. As protein: CASSFRVENTEAFF.

In this sample, this clonotype turned up many times. V and J are TRBV28 and TRBJ2-2; D is unresolved. Trimming stripped 1 base from V and 9 bases from J, with 6 bases between. The CDR3 spans 12 residues. Germline assignment: CDR1 MDHEN and CDR2 SYDVKM. CDR3 DNA: TGTGCCAGCAGTTTATTAGGCAGGGAGCTGTTTTTT. Its translation: CASSLLGRELFF.

The chain uses TRBV4-1 and TRBJ2-2, with TRBD2 matching 8 bases. Germline V lookup: CDR1 MGHRA, CDR2 YSYEKL. V shed 0 bases and J 5 bases; nucleotides not matched to a gene: 5. CDR3 length equals 16 residues. CDR3 region: CASSQESGRRTGELFF. CDR3 nucleotides: TGCGCCAGCAGCCAAGAAAGCGGGAGAAGGACCGGGGAGCTGTTTTTT.

Note on this clonotype: A much larger clone differs from this one at a single base, so this may be a read error. The genes are TRBV5-8 and TRBJ2-5; either TRBD1 or TRBD2 may fit D (5 bases each). The CDR3 consists of 14 residues. Germline values: CDR1 SGHTS, CDR2 YDEGEE. The CDR3 reads CTSSFRGVQETQYF. CDR3 DNA sequence: TGTACCAGCAGCTTCAGAGGGGTCCAAGAGACCCAGTACTTC. Based on the CDR3 plus reference TRBV5-8 and TRBJ2-5, the full variable domain is EAGVTQSPTHLIKTRGQQATLRCSPISGHTSVYWYQQALGLGLQFLLWYDEGEERNRGNFPPRFSGRQFPNYSSELNVNALELEDSALYLCTSSFRGVQETQYFGPGTRLLVL.

This clonotype has a count of ten or more. The CDR3 coding sequence is TGTGCCAGTGGAGGAGTGGACGGCGAGCAGTACTTC. Its translation: CASGGVDGEQYF. The V and J genes are TRBV19 and TRBJ2-7; TRBD2 might be the D (5 bases). CDR3 length: 12 residues. The germline CDR1 and CDR2 sequences are LNHDA and SQIVND (reference sequence). V was cut by 8 bases and J by 6 bases, with 14 bases left in between.

Note on this clonotype: A far larger clone is one base from this, pointing to a likely read error. CDR3 sequence reads: CASSSGQVHTGELFF. The CDR3 nucleotides read TGTGCCAGCAGTTCAGGGCAGGTTCACACCGGGGAGCTGTTTTTT. This rearrangement joins TRBV27 to TRBJ2-2; D perhaps matches TRBD1 (5 bases). Trimming removed 4 bases from V and 3 bases from J, with 12 bases in between. In germline, CDR1 is MNHEY, CDR2 SMNVEV (reference sequence). The CDR3 has 15 amino acids.